These T cell receptor beta chains were read from a single sample in a study of T-cell reconstitution after alpha-beta-depleted transplantation in children. One entry per CDR3 protein results from TCRdb running MiXCR on the PCR reads. Among 600,000 to 700,000 distinct CDR3 sequences listed, 10% to 15% were seen once. Sequenced material: PBMCs, taken before TCRalphabeta/CD19-depleted stem cell transplant. Receptors were obtained from a girl aged 2 to 10 with congenital amegakaryocytic thrombocytopenia, due to receive a stem cell transplant. The CDR3 runs from the conserved cysteine through the conserved F or W. The D gene is left open where the match is weak. The size field is filled for only some rows; it gives once, few, many or a size class.

NA,NA,TRBJ2-7,TRBV3-1,TGTGCCAGCAGCCAAAGCGGCGGTTCCTACGAGCAGTACTTC,CASSQSGGSYEQYF
NA,NA,TRBJ2-7,TRBV5-1,TGCGCCAGCAGCCGGAGCGCTCAGACGCAAACTACCTACGAGCAGTACTTC,CASSRSAQTQTTYEQYF
TRBD2,NA,TRBJ2-1,TRBV5-5,TGTGCCAGCAGCGACCCACTGACTAGCGGATTTGACAATGAGCAGTTCTTC,CASSDPLTSGFDNEQFF
NA,many,TRBJ2-7,TRBV5-1,TGCGCCAGCAGCTCAATGGGCGAGCAGTACTTC,CASSSMGEQYF
NA,many,TRBJ2-1,TRBV7-9,TGTGCCAGCAACCCCCCTTCGTTCCATGAGCAGTTCTTC,CASNPPSFHEQFF
TRBD2,many,TRBJ2-1,TRBV5-1,TGCGCCAGCAGCTTGTCAGGCGGGAGCCCTGGGAATGAGCAGTTCTTC,CASSLSGGSPGNEQFF
NA,few,TRBJ2-3,TRBV12-3/TRBV12-4,TGTGCCAGCGGGGTAGAGGCAGATACGCAGTATTTT,CASGVEADTQYF
TRBD1,many,TRBJ2-1,TRBV20-1,TGCAGTGCTGGTTACCGACAGGGAACCGTCTTCAATGAGCAGTTCTTC,CSAGYRQGTVFNEQFF
NA,NA,TRBJ2-1,TRBV7-9,TGTGCCAGCAGCTTAATGGCCTCGAATGAGCAGTTCTTC,CASSLMASNEQFF
TRBD2,NA,TRBJ2-3,TRBV24-1,TGTGCCACCAGTGATTTTGAGCCAGCGGGAGTTCCAGATACGCAGTATTTT,CATSDFEPAGVPDTQYF
NA,many,TRBJ1-6,TRBV18,TGTGCCAGCTCACCGGGGAGACAGTCGAATAATTCACCCCTCCACTTT,CASSPGRQSNNSPLHF
NA,many,TRBJ1-6,TRBV11-2,TGTGCCAGCAGCTTTACGGTGGAGAGGGTTAATTCACCCCTCCACTTT,CASSFTVERVNSPLHF
NA,many,TRBJ2-7,TRBV5-1,TGCGCCAGCAGCTTGTATGGCGACAGGAGCTCCTACGAGCAGTACTTC,CASSLYGDRSSYEQYF
NA,few,TRBJ2-5,TRBV12-3/TRBV12-4,TGTGCCAGCAGAAACCCAGGGGAGACCCAGTACTTC,CASRNPGETQYF
NA,many,TRBJ2-5,TRBV29-1,TGCAGCGTTGAAGGGTGGGGTGAGGAGACCCAGTACTTC,CSVEGWGEETQYF
NA,NA,TRBJ2-1,TRBV6-1,TGTGCCAGCAGCTGGGGACGAAACAATGAGCAGTTCTTC,CASSWGRNNEQFF
TRBD1,NA,TRBJ1-2,TRBV30,TGTGCCTGGAGTGTTAGAAGAGTGACAGGGAACACCTTC,CAWSVRRVTGNTF
NA,many,TRBJ2-1,TRBV20-1,TGCAGTGCTCGACCCCCTCCGACCTCCTACAATGAGCAGTTCTTC,CSARPPPTSYNEQFF
NA,NA,TRBJ1-1,TRBV10-3,TGTGCCATCAGTGACAGCTATAAGGACACTGAAGCTTTCTTT,CAISDSYKDTEAFF
NA,NA,TRBJ1-1,TRBV9,TGTGCCAGCAGCGACTCACAGGGATCCACTGAAGCTTTCTTT,CASSDSQGSTEAFF
TRBD2,many,TRBJ2-5,TRBV10-3,TGTGCCATCAGTGAGGAGGCCAGCGGGAGTAGGGCGGAGACCCAGTACTTC,CAISEEASGSRAETQYF
NA,many,TRBJ2-1,TRBV5-1,TGCGCCAGCAACTCCCGTTCCTACAATGAGCAGTTCTTC,CASNSRSYNEQFF
TRBD2,few,TRBJ2-3,TRBV5-1,TGCGCCACCAGCGGGGGATCCCTCACAGATACGCAGTATTTT,CATSGGSLTDTQYF
TRBD2,many,TRBJ2-1,TRBV20-1,TGCAGTGCTTCCAGGACAGCGGGAGCCACCGAGCAGTTCTTC,CSASRTAGATEQFF
NA,NA,TRBJ2-7,TRBV12-3/TRBV12-4,TGTGCCAGCAGCACTGCGGGGAATTCCTACGAGCAGTACTTC,CASSTAGNSYEQYF
NA,NA,TRBJ1-6,TRBV30,TGTGCCTGGAGTGATGAAAGGGATTCACCCCTCCACTTT,CAWSDERDSPLHF
NA,NA,TRBJ2-7,TRBV6-2/TRBV6-3,TGTGCCAGCAGTTTAGAGGAGGGCTCCTACGAGCAGCACTTC,CASSLEEGSYEQHF
NA,many,TRBJ2-3,TRBV29-1,TGCAGCGTTTTGGAGGACACGAGCACAGATACGCAGTATTTT,CSVLEDTSTDTQYF
NA,few,TRBJ2-5,TRBV7-8,TGTGCCAGCAGCTTATCCCACAGGAGGGAGACCCAGTACTTC,CASSLSHRRETQYF
TRBD2,many,TRBJ2-3,TRBV28,TGTGCCAGCAGTTTCCACGGACTAGCGGGAGTTACGCAGTATTTT,CASSFHGLAGVTQYF
NA,many,TRBJ2-3,TRBV20-1,TGCAGTGCTAGCGGGGTGGGTACAGATACGCAGTATTTT,CSASGVGTDTQYF
NA,many,TRBJ2-1,TRBV11-2,TGTGCCAGCAGCTACTCCGGGACGATCTCCAATGAGCAGTTCTTC,CASSYSGTISNEQFF
NA,NA,TRBJ2-1,TRBV20-1,TGCAGTGCTAGAGTGGGTCAGTACGGGACAACTCAGTTCTTC,CSARVGQYGTTQFF
NA,few,TRBJ2-1,TRBV7-8,TGTGCCAGCAGCTTAGCCGGACAGTGGTACAATGAGCAGTTCTTC,CASSLAGQWYNEQFF
TRBD1,NA,TRBJ1-1,TRBV29-1,TGCAGCGTTGAGAGGGGGCGTGCTGAAGCTTTCTTT,CSVERGRAEAFF
NA,NA,TRBJ1-5,TRBV20-1,TGCTGTGCTAGTGACAGGTGGGGATATAGCAATCAGCCCCAGCATTTT,CCASDRWGYSNQPQHF
NA,many,TRBJ1-1,TRBV12-3/TRBV12-4,TGTGCCAGCAGTCCCCGTGAGCAGCTGAACACTGAAGCTTTCTTT,CASSPREQLNTEAFF
NA,many,TRBJ2-3,TRBV20-1,TGCAGTGCTACTAGCGTGGGGCTCACAGATACGCAGTATTTT,CSATSVGLTDTQYF
TRBD2,NA,TRBJ2-2,TRBV5-4,TGTGCCAGCAGCACTAGCGAGTGGAACACCGGGGAGCTGTTTTTT,CASSTSEWNTGELFF
TRBD1,few,TRBJ2-4,TRBV19,TGTGCCAGTAGTATAGAAGGACAGGTGGAAAACATTCAGTACTTC,CASSIEGQVENIQYF
NA,few,TRBJ2-3,TRBV7-2,TGTGCCAGCAGCCGGGTTAGCACAGATACGCAGTATTTT,CASSRVSTDTQYF
TRBD2,many,TRBJ2-1,TRBV29-1,TGCAGCGTTAGTCTAGCGGGAGTCGGTGAGCAGTTCTTC,CSVSLAGVGEQFF
NA,few,TRBJ1-4,TRBV7-8,TGTGCCAGCAGCTTACTTTCGGGGTTTGCAACTAATGAAAAACTGTTTTTT,CASSLLSGFATNEKLFF
NA,NA,TRBJ2-1,TRBV18,TGTGCCAGCTCTCACCAGTATATCCGGATCAGTAAAAACAATGAGCAGTTCTTC,CASSHQYIRISKNNEQFF
TRBD1,many,TRBJ2-7,TRBV6-5,TGTGCCACCCGACAGGGTTCCTACGAGCAGTACTTC,CATRQGSYEQYF